This T cell receptor (beta chain) was documented in a study of blood T cell repertoires in COVID-19. Background on the study: The analysed material was cDNA or gDNA that came from T cells, B-cell-depleted T cells, or PBMCs.

Participants came from under 30 US areas, aged roughly 18 to 95 years. Among Cohort 3 donors, those recovered had two negative PCRs, clearance, or symptom resolution. Assay used: immunoSEQ multiplex PCR; TCRdb lists only in-frame clones, some missing. The sample shows roughly 380,000 clones, about 87% of them seen only once. This clonotype was obtained from a man aged 25 to 40 who had recovered from COVID-19. Sample: PBMCs or T cells enriched from blood (not recorded which).

This chain's CDR3 is CASSLGQVVNTEAFF. As DNA, the CDR3 is TGTGCCAGCAGCTTGGGGCAGGTCGTGAACACTGAAGCTTTCTTT. The chain recombines TRBV7-2 with TRBJ1-1; D may be TRBD1 (5 bases). V lost 3 bases, J lost 0 bases, and 11 bases lay in between. Germline V CDR1 and CDR2: SGHTA, FQGNSA. The CDR3 has 15 amino acids.